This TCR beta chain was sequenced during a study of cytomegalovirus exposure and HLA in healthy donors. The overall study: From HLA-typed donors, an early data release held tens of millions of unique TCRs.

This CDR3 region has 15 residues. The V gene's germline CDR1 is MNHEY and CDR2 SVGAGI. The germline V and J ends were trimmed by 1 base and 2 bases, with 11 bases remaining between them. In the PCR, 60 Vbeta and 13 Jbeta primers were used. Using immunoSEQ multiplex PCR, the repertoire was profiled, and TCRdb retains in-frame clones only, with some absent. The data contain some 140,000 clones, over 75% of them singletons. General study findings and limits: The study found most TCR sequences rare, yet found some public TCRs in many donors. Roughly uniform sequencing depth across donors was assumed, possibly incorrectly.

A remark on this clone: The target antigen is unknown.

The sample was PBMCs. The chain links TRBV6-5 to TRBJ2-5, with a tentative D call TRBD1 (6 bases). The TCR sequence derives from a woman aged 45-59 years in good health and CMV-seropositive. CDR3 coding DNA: TGTGCCAGCAGTTACTGGCAGGGGCCTCAAGAGACCCAGTACTTC. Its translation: CASSYWQGPQETQYF.